This T cell receptor (beta chain) originates from a study of cytomegalovirus exposure and HLA in healthy donors. Researchers ran the PCR with 60 Vbeta and 13 Jbeta primers. Data came from immunoSEQ multiplex PCR; TCRdb stores just in-frame clones and leaves some out. The profile shows some 160,000 clones, roughly 88% of them singletons. From germline, CDR1 is MNHEY and CDR2 SMNVEV (reference sequence). CDR3 length: 11 residues. V shed 6 bases and J shed 7 bases, with 9 bases lying between them. Nominally healthy donors were sampled, though unrecorded immune exposures were likely. Sequencing was done on a sample of PBMCs. The chain uses TRBV27 and TRBJ1-1, with unresolved D. The source is a woman under 30 in good health and CMV-seronegative. The CDR3 DNA reads TGTGCCAGCAGCGCCGGACTTGAAGCTTTCTTT. This codes for CASSAGLEAFF.